Sequencing of this T cell receptor (beta chain) was carried out in a study of vaccination and CD4 T cells after COVID-19. Study information: Four females and six males made up the convalescents, with two Hispanic. Post-vaccination samples were procured at a median of 72 days following dose two (range 14 to 241). After vaccination, three convalescent patients were sampled at day 14 and at days 161 to 241. The study's findings and limits: Convalescent patients' clones that were vaccine-specific were spike mono-reactive in 304 of 307 cases.

In TCRdb, the PCR reads were re-called with MiXCR into one record per CDR3 protein. The sample contains about 28,000 distinct CDR3 sequences, 50% of which appear only once. The time point is: late sampling 161 to 241 days after vaccination in a few convalescent patients. This clonotype came up a few times. The antigen remains unidentified. The source material was CD4+ T cells from blood, sampled about 7 months after SARS-CoV-2 vaccination. The receptor comes from a human donor who had recovered from COVID-19.

The CDR3 DNA reads TGCAGTGCTATGAAGGACTCAACCTATGGCTACACCTTC. Translating it yields CSAMKDSTYGYTF. The V and J genes are TRBV20-1 and TRBJ1-2; unclear D gene. This CDR3 has 13 residues. V was clipped by 4 bases and J by 4 bases, with 13 bases between them. Germline CDR1 is DFQATT and CDR2 is SNEGSKA (reference sequence).